What follows is one T cell receptor beta chain and its context. Its target is not known. This record comes from a study of cytomegalovirus exposure and HLA in healthy donors. In the study overall: Of all 400 or so donors who were genotyped, 75% to 90% belonged to the Caucasian-associated ancestry cluster. Study-wide results and limits: A further, later analysis showed that HLA-associated TCR beta chains (compared with equally common others) were more clonally expanded. The productive fraction for most TCR beta V segments was about 87% or about 30% in an earlier analysis.

PCR was performed using 60 Vbeta and 13 Jbeta primers. Per the original methods: Around 9.9 million shared chains were among the about 80 million unique TCR beta chains that a later analysis counted. Sequencing was performed with immunoSEQ multiplex PCR; in TCRdb, only in-frame clones are kept and a portion is missing. V, J and clone size were drawn from that table, and D and trimming were deduced from the DNA. The sample has 150,000 to 200,000 clones; more than 75% are singletons. V lost 2 bases to trimming and J lost 5 bases, with 6 bases between them. Germline V CDR1 and CDR2: SGHTS, YDEGEE. This CDR3 is built from 12 residues.

This chain connects TRBV5-8 to TRBJ2-3; D is undetermined. Sequencing was done on a sample of PBMCs. This TCR was recovered from a young woman in good health and CMV-seronegative. In nucleotides, the CDR3 is TGTGCCAGCAGCTTACTAATAGATACGCAGTATTTT. Translated, it gives CASSLLIDTQYF.